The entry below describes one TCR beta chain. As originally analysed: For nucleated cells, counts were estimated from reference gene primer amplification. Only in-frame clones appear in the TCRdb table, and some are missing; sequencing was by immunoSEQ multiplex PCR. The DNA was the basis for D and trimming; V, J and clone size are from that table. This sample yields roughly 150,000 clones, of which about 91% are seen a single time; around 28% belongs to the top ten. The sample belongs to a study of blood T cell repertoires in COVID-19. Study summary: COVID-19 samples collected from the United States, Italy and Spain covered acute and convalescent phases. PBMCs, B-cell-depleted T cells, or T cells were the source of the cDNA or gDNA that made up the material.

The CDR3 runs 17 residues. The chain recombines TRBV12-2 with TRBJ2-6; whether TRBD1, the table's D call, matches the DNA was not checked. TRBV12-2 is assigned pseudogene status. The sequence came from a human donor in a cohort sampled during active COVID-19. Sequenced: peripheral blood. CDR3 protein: CASRLVTVHSGANVLTF. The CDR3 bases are TGTGCAAGTCGCTTAGTGACAGTTCACTCTGGGGCCAACGTCCTGACTTTC.